The 9 T cell receptor beta chains reported below all come from one sample, sequenced in a study of blood T cells in healthy people across ages. Alongside a J-beta primer mix, a sample-barcoded 5' primer served in a second PCR lasting roughly 7 to 12 cycles. TCRdb recomputed calls from the 5' RACE reads with MiXCR, one row per CDR3 protein. The sample lists hundreds of thousands of distinct CDR3 sequences, approximately 21% occurring once. Sequences were obtained from blood. Receptor source: a man between 65 and 85 years old in good health.

This clonotype showed up just a few times. The chain carries TRBV6-1 and TRBJ2-7; 7 bases fit TRBD1. CDR1 is MNHNS and CDR2 is SASEGT in the germline V gene. V trimming: 10 bases; J trimming: 6 bases; junction bases outside the gene matches: 9. This CDR3 spans 12 amino acids. The CDR3 reads CATRQGFSEQYF. Written as DNA, the CDR3 is TGTGCCACCAGACAGGGCTTTTCCGAGCAGTACTTC.

This clonotype was found a few times. J is TRBJ2-3 and V is TRBV29-1; 7 nucleotides agree with TRBD1. After removal of 7 bases from V and 1 base from J, the junction contained 2 bases not matched to a gene. Germline values: CDR1 SQVTM, CDR2 ANQGSEA. This CDR3 is built from 12 residues. CDR3 DNA sequence: TGCAGCGGGGACAGCCGCACAGATACGCAGTATTTT. As protein: CSGDSRTDTQYF.

This clonotype was seen a few times. The J gene is TRBJ1-1, the V gene TRBV3-1; maybe TRBD1 (6 bases). Germline V gene sequence: CDR1 LGHDT, CDR2 YNNKEL (reference sequence). Trimming took 1 base from V and 6 from J, leaving 15 bases between them. The CDR3 is 15 residues long. CDR3 coding DNA: TGTGCCAGCAGCCAAGGGGGCGGGGGGCCAGCTGAAGCTTTCTTT. This sequence encodes CASSQGGGGPAEAFF.

The chain uses TRBV6-5 and TRBJ1-4; perhaps TRBD1 as D (6 bases). The CDR3 length is 15 residues. Trimming stripped 0 bases from V and 4 bases from J, with 9 bases between. Germline CDR1 is MNHEY and CDR2 is SVGAGI. CDR3 sequence reads: CASSYSRQVNEKLFF. DNA of the CDR3: TGTGCCAGCAGTTACTCCCGACAGGTTAATGAAAAACTGTTTTTT.

V and J are TRBV6-2 or TRBV6-3 and TRBJ1-4; D unclear. The CDR3 totals 15 residues. In germline, CDR1 is MNHEY, CDR2 SVGEGT. V was trimmed by 7 bases and J by 0 bases, leaving 12 bases between them. The CDR3 is CASNKNRATNEKLFF. The CDR3 DNA reads as TGTGCCAGCAACAAAAACAGAGCAACTAATGAAAAACTGTTTTTT.

This clonotype was counted only a few times. The chain carries TRBV10-3 and TRBJ2-1; D is possibly TRBD1 or TRBD2 (6 bases each). The germline CDR1 and CDR2 sequences are ENHRY and SYGVKD. The CDR3 extends over 14 amino acids. V was cut by 3 bases and J by 8 bases, with 14 bases left in between. As DNA, the CDR3 is TGTGCCATCAGTGAACTATTGGGGGGCGATGAGCAGTTCTTC. It is translated as CAISELLGGDEQFF.

The sample holds a few counts of this clonotype. In nucleotides, the CDR3 is TGTGCCAGCAGTACCTTCGGCACGAACACTGAAGCTTTCTTT. Residues: CASSTFGTNTEAFF. J is TRBJ1-1 and V is TRBV27; D uncertain. Germline V gives CDR1 MNHEY, CDR2 SMNVEV (reference sequence). Trimming took 5 bases from V and 1 from J, leaving 11 bases between them. This CDR3 region has 14 residues.

J is TRBJ2-1 and V is TRBV6-2 or TRBV6-3; D is uncertain. Germline loops: CDR1 MNHEY, CDR2 SVGEGT. The ends were cut back, 2 bases at V and 2 bases at J, with 7 bases in the middle. This CDR3 is built from 14 residues. CDR3 protein: CASSYANAYNEQFF. The CDR3 DNA is TGTGCCAGCAGTTACGCCAATGCCTACAATGAGCAGTTCTTC.

A note on this clonotype: A much larger clone is a single base away; this may be a read error. This sequence joins TRBV9 and TRBJ2-2; no definite D call. CDR3 length equals 12 residues. Germline lookup yields CDR1 SGDLS and CDR2 YYNGEE. CDR3 sequence reads: CASRVDTGELFF. CDR3 sequence (DNA): TGTGCCAGCCGCGTTGACACCGGGGAGCTGTTTTTT.